These 27 T cell receptor beta chains were sequenced from one sample in a study of T cell changes during pregnancy in multiple sclerosis. This table comes from immunoSEQ multiplex PCR, and its TCRdb copy is limited to in-frame clones, with some not included. The sample has tens of thousands of clones, 91% seen once; the top ten hold over 1%. The specimen comprised peripheral blood, sampled after pregnancy. The receptors were sampled from a female donor in good health, enrolled as a control in a pregnancy study.

This sequence joins TRBV6-5 and TRBJ2-7, with a possible D match to TRBD1 (5 bases). CDR3 size: 13 residues. Looked up from germline, CDR1 is MNHEY and CDR2 is SVGAGI. The ends were cut back, 5 bases at V and 1 base at J, with 9 bases in the middle. The CDR3 DNA follows: TGTGCCAGCAGTCAGGGTGCGTCCTACGAGCAGTACTTC. Its translation is CASSQGASYEQYF.

This chain connects TRBV19 to TRBJ1-2, with 8 bases aligning to TRBD1. The CDR3 is 13 amino acids. CDR1 is LNHDA and CDR2 is SQIVND in the germline V gene (reference sequence). The trim removed 6 bases at V and 10 bases at J, leaving 10 bases unmatched. The CDR3 DNA reads as TGTGCCAGTAGCTCGACAGGGGATTCGCTCTACACCTTC. It translates to CASSSTGDSLYTF.

This clone was seen more than once but under ten times. The chain links TRBV30 to TRBJ1-1; D unresolved. CDR3 length: 12 amino acids. Germline CDR1 is GTSNPN and CDR2 is SVGIG (reference sequence). The ends were cut back, 8 bases at V and 0 bases at J, with 10 bases in the middle. CDR3 sequence: CASRHLNTEAFF. The CDR3 DNA is TGTGCCAGCCGACACTTGAACACTGAAGCTTTCTTT. Drawing the rest from reference TRBV30 and TRBJ1-1, the complete variable domain is SQTIHQWPATLVQPVGSPLSLECTVEGTSNPNLYWYRQAAGRGLQLLFYSVGIGQISSEVPQNLSASRPQDRQFILSSKKLLLSDSGFYLCASRHLNTEAFFGQGTRLTVV.

The chain recombines TRBV4-2 with TRBJ2-1; possibly TRBD1 for D (5 bases). In germline, CDR1 is LGHNA, CDR2 YNFKEQ. The CDR3 loop spans 17 amino acids. The ends were cut back, 3 bases at V and 6 bases at J, with 21 bases in the middle. The CDR3 protein is CASSQDTGPPPVNEQFF. DNA for the CDR3: TGTGCCAGCAGCCAGGACACGGGCCCCCCGCCGGTCAATGAGCAGTTCTTC.

The chain recombines TRBV7-6 with TRBJ1-4; perhaps TRBD1 as D (5 bases). From germline, CDR1 is SGHVS and CDR2 FNYEAQ. V lost 5 bases and J 5 bases, leaving 9 bases between the germline ends. The CDR3 consists of 13 residues. The chain's CDR3 is CASSEDRNEKLFF. In nucleotides, the CDR3 is TGTGCCAGCAGCGAAGACAGAAATGAAAAACTGTTTTTT.

The rearrangement uses TRBV15 and TRBJ1-4; 7 nucleotides line up with TRBD1. Germline CDR1 LNHNV, CDR2 YYDKDF (reference sequence). Unmatched junction bases numbered 2, after V lost 0 bases and J lost 7 bases. The CDR3 is made up of 14 amino acids. CDR3 residues: CATSRDRGTEKLFF. In DNA, the CDR3 is TGTGCCACCAGCAGAGACAGGGGGACTGAAAAACTGTTTTTT.

V usage is TRBV6-1 and J usage is TRBJ1-1, with TRBD1 matching 7 bases. CDR1 is MNHNS, CDR2 SASEGT, per germline. V was clipped by 4 bases and J by 1 base; unmatched bases: 9. The length of the CDR3 is 16 residues. The CDR3 region has the DNA TGTGCCAGCAGTGGAATACGGACAGGCTCGAACACTGAAGCTTTCTTT. Its protein product is CASSGIRTGSNTEAFF.

As regards this clone: An end of the junction does not agree with germline; a read error may underlie this. CDR3 coding DNA: TGTGCCAGTAGTCCCCGGGGACAGGGAAGCCCTTCCTCCGAGCAGTACTTC. Its translation is CASSPRGQGSPSSEQYF. This chain joins TRBV19 and TRBJ2-7; 9 nucleotides align to TRBD1. The CDR3 covers 17 residues. The germline gives CDR1 LNHDA, CDR2 SQIVND (reference sequence).

This chain links TRBV4-2 with TRBJ1-2; D not certain. There are 13 residues in the CDR3. V was cut by 0 bases and J by 6 bases, with 8 bases left in between. CDR1 is LGHNA, CDR2 YNFKEQ, per germline. CDR3 DNA sequence: TGTGCCAGCAGCCAAGATCGGAGGGATGGCTACACCTTC. Protein: CASSQDRRDGYTF.

The rearrangement links TRBV7-3 to TRBJ2-2, with D possibly being TRBD1 (6 bases). The CDR3 sequence is 17 residues long. Germline V gene data show CDR1 as SGHTA and CDR2 as FQGTGA. V shed 2 bases and J shed 6 bases, with 19 bases lying between them. This CDR3 is CASSLRVGRGRAGELFF. The CDR3 DNA reads as TGTGCCAGCAGCTTACGTGTGGGCAGGGGACGGGCCGGGGAGCTGTTTTTT.

The V gene is TRBV4-1, the J gene TRBJ2-2; TRBD1 matches at 9 bases. The V segment lost 4 bases and the J segment 5 bases; nucleotides outside the gene matches: 11. CDR1 is MGHRA and CDR2 is YSYEKL in the germline V gene. The CDR3 runs to 17 residues. The CDR3 region is CASSRPGTGSVTGELFF. CDR3 DNA: TGCGCCAGCAGCCGGCCCGGGACAGGGTCGGTAACCGGGGAGCTGTTTTTT.

This clone was seen a handful of times. This sequence joins TRBV2 and TRBJ1-1; D unclear. Germline V gene data show CDR1 as SNHLY and CDR2 as FYNNEI. CDR3 length equals 14 residues. The germline V and J ends were trimmed by 5 bases and 0 bases, with 10 bases remaining between them. This CDR3 is CASSSTGMNTEAFF. In DNA form, the CDR3 reads TGTGCCAGCAGTAGCACGGGGATGAACACTGAAGCTTTCTTT.

This chain joins TRBV4-2 and TRBJ1-5; perhaps TRBD1 as D (6 bases). Trimming left V 4 bases short and J 3 bases short, with 10 bases between. This CDR3 is built from 14 residues. Germline-derived CDR1 and CDR2 are LGHNA and YNFKEQ. CDR3: CASSPGGSNQPQHF. As DNA, the CDR3 is TGTGCCAGCAGCCCGGGGGGCTCCAATCAGCCCCAGCATTTT.

This chain joins TRBV6-5 and TRBJ2-1; a weak D match, TRBD2 (7 bases). The germline V gene encodes CDR1 MNHEY and CDR2 SVGAGI. This CDR3 contains 16 residues. V lost 2 bases, J lost 6 bases, and 17 bases lay in between. The CDR3: CASSYGGGRGTNEQFF. CDR3 sequence (DNA): TGTGCCAGCAGTTACGGGGGGGGGCGGGGTACCAATGAGCAGTTCTTC.

The chain recombines TRBV15 with TRBJ1-1, with D unresolved. Trimming pared 0 bases from V and 11 bases from J, leaving 19 bases between. Germline CDR1 and CDR2: LNHNV and YYDKDF (reference sequence). The CDR3 loop spans 15 amino acids. CDR3 amino acids: CATSRDKLAGGNAFF. The CDR3 coding sequence is TGTGCCACCAGCAGAGATAAACTTGCAGGAGGTAATGCTTTCTTT.

This clone is a singleton in its sample. The chain links TRBV5-4 to TRBJ2-7, with a weak D call TRBD1 (6 bases). There are 15 residues in the CDR3. V gave up 0 bases and J gave up 3 bases, with 13 bases separating them. Germline lookup yields CDR1 SGHNT and CDR2 YYREEE (reference sequence). The CDR3 loop reads CASSLGGRESYEQYF. CDR3 coding DNA: TGTGCCAGCAGCTTGGGGGGGCGCGAGAGCTACGAGCAGTACTTC.

V and J are TRBV2 and TRBJ2-1; D is undetermined. The CDR3 totals 13 residues. Germline CDR1 is SNHLY and CDR2 is FYNNEI. Trimming pared 5 bases from V and 12 bases from J, leaving 17 bases between. Here the CDR3 reads CASSSLTGLVQFF. For the CDR3, the DNA is TGTGCCAGCAGTTCATTGACCGGGTTGGTGCAGTTCTTC.

The chain employs TRBV7-9 and TRBJ1-1; no clear D. V lost 2 bases and J 6 bases, leaving 10 bases between the germline ends. Germline V gene lookup returns CDR1 SEHNR and CDR2 FQNEAQ (reference sequence). This CDR3 is built from 13 residues. The CDR3 protein is CASSLPVFAEAFF. CDR3 coding DNA: TGTGCCAGCAGCTTACCGGTTTTCGCTGAAGCTTTCTTT.

Concerning this clone: This sample includes further DNA sequences coding for the same CDR3. The chain links TRBV7-9 to TRBJ1-2; 7 bases match TRBD1. Trimming took 6 bases from V and 5 from J; bases not matched to a gene: 6. This CDR3 spans 13 amino acids. CDR1 SEHNR and CDR2 FQNEAQ come from the germline V gene (reference sequence). CDR3 coding DNA: TGTGCCAGCAGTTGGGACAGACTTTATGGCTACACCTTC. Translated, it gives CASSWDRLYGYTF.

CDR3 sequence: CASSLPGSGELFF. Written as DNA, the CDR3 is TGTGCCAGCAGCTTACCAGGGTCCGGGGAGCTGTTTTTT. The chain combines TRBV7-3 with TRBJ2-2, with D tentatively TRBD1 (5 bases). V lost 2 bases to trimming and J lost 6 bases, with 7 bases between them. This CDR3 spans 13 amino acids. Germline V gives CDR1 SGHTA, CDR2 FQGTGA.

The chain employs TRBV6-5 and TRBJ1-1, with a possible D match to TRBD1 (5 bases). The CDR3 is 13 amino acids. Germline lookup yields CDR1 MNHEY and CDR2 SVGAGI. V was cut by 6 bases and J by 2 bases, with 10 bases left in between. The CDR3 protein is CASRRGLNTEAFF. CDR3 bases: TGTGCCAGCAGACGGGGACTAAACACTGAAGCTTTCTTT.

V usage is TRBV4-2 and J usage is TRBJ2-7; D is unresolved. Trimming removed 0 bases from V and 0 bases from J, with 12 bases in between. CDR1 and CDR2 (germline): LGHNA, YNFKEQ. The CDR3 loop spans 16 amino acids. CDR3 in DNA: TGTGCCAGCAGCCAAGATCTGGGCTTGGGCTCCTACGAGCAGTACTTC. This encodes CASSQDLGLGSYEQYF.

J is TRBJ1-1 and V is TRBV5-1, with a weak D call TRBD1 (6 bases). Germline V gene data show CDR1 as SGHRS and CDR2 as YFSETQ. With 3 bases removed from V and 2 bases from J, the gap between germline ends came to 11 bases. The CDR3 is 14 residues long. The DNA for the CDR3 is TGCGCCAGCAGCTCCCAAGGGGGTAACACTGAAGCTTTCTTT. Its protein is CASSSQGGNTEAFF.

The chain links TRBV6-5 to TRBJ2-6; 8 nucleotides align to TRBD1. Germline CDR1 and CDR2: MNHEY and SVGAGI. V shed 7 bases and J 4 bases; nucleotides not matched to a gene: 6. This CDR3 has 15 amino acids. In DNA form, the CDR3 reads TGTGCCAGCACCCAGACAGGGGACGGGGCCAACGTCCTGACTTTC. As protein: CASTQTGDGANVLTF.

This chain joins TRBV5-1 and TRBJ1-1; 11 bases agree with TRBD1. The length of the CDR3 is 15 residues. Trimming took 0 bases from V and 5 from J; bases not matched to a gene: 3. CDR1 is SGHRS, CDR2 YFSETQ, per germline. This CDR3 is CASSLEGQGGTEAFF. CDR3 bases: TGCGCCAGCAGCTTGGAGGGACAGGGGGGGACTGAAGCTTTCTTT.

This clone came up a few times. This same CDR3 is encoded by further DNA sequences in the sample. V and J are TRBV6-5 and TRBJ1-1; D not resolved. Germline values: CDR1 MNHEY, CDR2 SVGAGI. The CDR3 extends over 14 amino acids. V was pared by 0 bases and J by 1 base, with 6 bases between. The DNA of the CDR3 is TGTGCCAGCAGTTACTCTGCCAGGAACACTGAAGCTTTCTTT. Translating gives CASSYSARNTEAFF.

V and J are TRBV5-6 and TRBJ2-7; D is uncertain. The germline gives CDR1 SGHDT, CDR2 YYEEEE. V was trimmed by 2 bases and J by 2 bases, leaving 8 bases between them. The CDR3 has 13 amino acids. CDR3 nucleotide sequence: TGTGCCAGCAGCTTTGTCCGAGCCTACGAGCAGTACTTC. It is translated as CASSFVRAYEQYF.